These T cell receptor beta chains were read from a single sample in a study of blood T cell repertoires in COVID-19. Clones were sequenced by immunoSEQ multiplex PCR, and TCRdb holds only the in-frame ones, with some missing. The repertoire consists of 360,000 or so clones, with approximately 91% occurring once and the leading ten covering over 1%. Sequences were obtained from PBMCs or T cells enriched from blood (not recorded which). Receptors were obtained from a woman younger than 45 who had been exposed to COVID-19. CDR3s leave out the opening cysteine and the closing phenylalanine or tryptophan.

>TRBV27
ASSPPGQIYEQY
>TRBV6-5
ASRKGNTGPETQY
>TRBV7-9
ASSLMTQYEQY
>TRBV27
ASTPLAPIDREQF
>TRBV19
ASSTDTRGKLF
>TRBV9
ASSTSGRIPYNEQF
>TRBV29-1
SVEESGTSYEQY
>TRBV5-4
ASSFGGQGSYEQY
>TRBV4-1
ASSQDSAVAGGTYEQY
>TRBV3-1/TRBV3-2
ASSQGIGEPTRELF
>TRBV9
ASTDRATSGGSYNEQF
>TRBV6-1
ASSEGQGLYGYT
>TRBV9
ASSVSGAGLSSYNEQF
>TRBV5-5
ASSFPGGKMNTGELF
>TRBV4-1
ASSQETSREGYEQY
>TRBV28
ASSSWWETVEETQY
>TRBV24-1
ATSDPASSGRDTQY
>TRBV27
ASSFMSVLAKNIQY
>TRBV5-4
ASSLGSTANYGYT
>TRBV18
ASSPSLAGDATQY
>TRBV7-8
ASSPREGGGNTIY
>TRBV4-1
ASSQGGQAANYGYT
>TRBV30
ARSAGGPGNEQF
>TRBV11-2
ASSLGPGQGNSPLH
>TRBV18
ASSPQDSPYGYT
>TRBV5-4
ASSLSGKNTEAF
>TRBV5-1
ASSLAGGQETQY
>TRBV6-2/TRBV6-3
ASSYRDGQNSPLH
>TRBV19
ASSIPGSNQPQH
>TRBV5-6
ASSFRDRRTYEQY
>TRBV29-1
SGSGTGSTEAF
>TRBV7-3
ASSNRSGLSSYNEQF
>TRBV7-3
ASSRDSNTGELF
>TRBV18
ASSPEKDTQY
>TRBV28
ASSLPWGLRNQPQH
>TRBV5-1
ASSSARGNEQY
>TRBV7-9
ASSTGTSVAKNIQY
>TRBV7-8
ASTPPLREGTDTQY
>TRBV29-1
SVEYRDTEAF
>TRBV3-1/TRBV3-2
ASSQDAGTDLSYEQY
>TRBV30
AWTLTDTQY
>TRBV6-5
ASSRTGGGDEKLF
>TRBV30
AWSGGGREAF
>TRBV29-1
SVVPREGTEAF
>TRBV24-1
ATSDPSVRPTEAF
>TRBV6-5
ASSLDRGHGYT
>TRBV6-5
ASSDGGNPHEQY
>TRBV7-3
ASSFRSDTQY
>TRBV28
ASSRQGDNSPLH
>TRBV27
ASSLAGGGRDYGYT
>TRBV19
ASRDRGMETQY
>TRBV5-1
ASRWVAGGPLGETQY
>TRBV12-5
ASGTGFGTGGNSPLH
>TRBV21-1
ASSNKDSEF
>TRBV29-1
SGQGANYGYT
>TRBV11-3
ASSLDGGKGRRNTEAF
>TRBV7-9
ASSLGEERGYT
>TRBV20-1
SASRGGSNQPQH